Below are 15 T cell receptor beta chains sequenced from a single sample in a study of OX40 agonist ivuxolimab in advanced cancers. Library creation used the immunoSEQ multiplex PCR assay. TCRdb mirrors the immuneACCESS table, restricted to in-frame sequences. Some clones are absent from its copies; in checked studies, under half trace to an unresolved V gene, and the reason for the others is unknown. This sample lists around 74,000 clones; 80% to 90% were detected once. Of the sample, roughly 6% is held by the ten largest clones. The material was CD4+ or CD8+ T cells sorted from blood, obtained in a trial of the OX40 agonist ivuxolimab. The receptor source for this set is an adult with an advanced solid tumor such as melanoma, head and neck, liver or kidney cancer.

The chain couples TRBV19 to TRBJ1-2; D gene ambiguous. The CDR3 loop spans 13 amino acids. V lost 1 base and J 4 bases, leaving 7 bases between the germline ends. CDR1 and CDR2 from the germline V gene are LNHDA and SQIVND (reference sequence). The CDR3: CASSIGTSYGYTF. The CDR3 coding sequence is TGTGCCAGTAGTATAGGGACCAGCTATGGCTACACCTTC.

J is TRBJ2-7 and V is TRBV5-1, with a weak D call TRBD2 (6 bases). The CDR3 runs to 14 residues. Germline V gene lookup returns CDR1 SGHRS and CDR2 YFSETQ. V was cut by 1 base and J by 2 bases, with 10 bases left in between. CDR3 DNA sequence: TGCGCCAGCAGCTTGACTAGCAACGCCTACGAGCAGTACTTC. As protein: CASSLTSNAYEQYF.

Only one count was recorded for this clone. V is TRBV25-1 and J is TRBJ1-2, with 11 bases that match TRBD1. Unmatched junction bases numbered 12, after V lost 11 bases and J lost 7 bases. CDR3 length equals 14 residues. CDR1 is MGHDK, CDR2 SYGVNS, per germline. Here the CDR3 reads CAPQLGQGAFGYTF. CDR3 DNA: TGTGCCCCCCAGCTCGGACAGGGGGCTTTTGGCTACACCTTC.

The chain recombines TRBV7-9 with TRBJ1-4; no clear D gene. Trimming left V 8 bases short and J 0 bases short, with 19 bases between. The V gene's germline CDR1 is SEHNR and CDR2 FQNEAQ (reference sequence). The CDR3 is 17 amino acids. The CDR3 DNA reads as TGTGCCAGCTCGCTCCCGGAGGGCCCTACAACTAATGAAAAACTGTTTTTT. Its protein is CASSLPEGPTTNEKLFF.

The V call is TRBV6-5, the J call TRBJ1-2; D gene unclear. The CDR3 is 13 residues long. Germline assignment: CDR1 MNHEY and CDR2 SVGAGI. V lost 6 bases to trimming and J lost 3 bases, with 11 bases between them. CDR3 sequence reads: CASSQDADYGYTF. The CDR3 bases are TGTGCCAGCAGCCAGGACGCCGACTATGGCTACACCTTC.

This clone was seen a handful of times. The chain has TRBV14 and TRBJ1-6; no clear D. Germline loops: CDR1 SGHDN, CDR2 FVKESK. The V and J ends lost 0 bases and 9 bases respectively, with 6 bases between them. This CDR3 comprises 13 residues. The chain's CDR3 is CASSQDTVSPLHF. The DNA of the CDR3 is TGTGCCAGCAGCCAAGACACGGTTTCACCCCTCCACTTT.

This chain connects TRBV5-1 to TRBJ2-7; tentative D call: TRBD1 (5 bases). The CDR3 sequence is 14 residues long. V was trimmed by 0 bases and J by 2 bases, leaving 9 bases between them. Germline CDR1 is SGHRS and CDR2 is YFSETQ. The CDR3 DNA reads TGCGCCAGCAGCTTGGTACCAGGGCCCTACGAGCAGTACTTC. This codes for CASSLVPGPYEQYF.

This clone occurred once. This chain connects TRBV11-2 to TRBJ2-3; a weak D match, TRBD2 (6 bases). Trimming took 1 base from V and 0 from J, leaving 11 bases between them. The CDR3 runs 16 residues. Per germline, CDR1 SGHAT and CDR2 FQNNGV. CDR3 coding DNA: TGTGCCAGCAGCTTAGTGGGGGGTCGTAGCACAGATACGCAGTATTTT. This sequence encodes CASSLVGGRSTDTQYF.

With respect to this clone: Other DNA variants within this sample encode the same CDR3. This chain joins TRBV18 and TRBJ1-1; TRBD1 might be the D (5 bases). Between the trimmed V and J ends, which lost 2 bases and 5 bases, there was a span of 9 bases. This CDR3 has 13 residues. The germline CDR1 and CDR2 sequences are KGHSH and LQKENI. The CDR3 bases are TGTGCCAGCTCACCAAAAGGGGAAACTGAAGCTTTCTTT. Its translation is CASSPKGETEAFF.

The chain links TRBV11-2 to TRBJ2-1; 9 nucleotides agree with TRBD1. Trimming at V came to 5 bases and at J to 7 bases, leaving 6 bases not matched to a gene. The germline CDR1 and CDR2 sequences are SGHAT and FQNNGV. CDR3 size: 14 residues. CDR3 in amino acids: CASSSNRGLNEQFF. CDR3 bases: TGTGCCAGCAGCAGCAACAGGGGGCTAAATGAGCAGTTCTTC.

The chain employs TRBV25-1 and TRBJ1-5, with a possible D match to TRBD1 (6 bases). This CDR3 spans 15 amino acids. With 4 bases removed from V and 8 bases from J, the gap between germline ends came to 18 bases. The V gene's germline CDR1 is MGHDK and CDR2 SYGVNS. CDR3 residues: CASSGYRENLKPQHF. For the CDR3, the DNA is TGTGCCAGCAGTGGGTACAGGGAGAATCTTAAGCCCCAGCATTTT.

The chain is built from TRBV21-1 and TRBJ2-7; TRBD2, the table's D call, lacks a check against the DNA. TRBV21-1 is shown as a pseudogene. The CDR3 length is 16 residues. CDR3: CASSKGGGEELSEQYF. The CDR3 region has the DNA TGTGCCAGCAGCAAAGGAGGAGGGGAAGAGTTGTCCGAGCAGTACTTC.

The rearrangement links TRBV7-9 to TRBJ1-4; D uncertain. The CDR3 covers 15 residues. Deletions cut 1 base from V and 0 bases from J, with 6 bases between. Looked up from germline, CDR1 is SEHNR and CDR2 is FQNEAQ (reference sequence). In DNA form, the CDR3 reads TGTGCCAGCAGCTTAGTGAGCACAACTAATGAAAAACTGTTTTTT. Its protein product is CASSLVSTTNEKLFF.

The chain carries TRBV2 and TRBJ2-7; D gene unclear. CDR1 is SNHLY and CDR2 is FYNNEI in the germline V gene. The CDR3 covers 15 residues. V lost 0 bases and J 3 bases, leaving 12 bases between the germline ends. The DNA for the CDR3 is TGTGCCAGCAGTGAAGCGGGCCCTGGGCTCTACGAGCAGTACTTC. Encoded protein: CASSEAGPGLYEQYF.

The V call is TRBV7-9, the J call TRBJ1-3; D gene unclear. The CDR3 consists of 12 residues. CDR1 SEHNR and CDR2 FQNEAQ come from the germline V gene (reference sequence). V was pared by 7 bases and J by 8 bases, with 12 bases between. CDR3 bases: TGTGCCAGCACCGGGAGGGAGTACACCATATATTTT. Its translation is CASTGREYTIYF.